Listed here is a single T cell receptor (beta chain). Its recognized antigen is unknown. Nothing much larger sits one base from this clone, and base qualities are not available. The germline ends are 4 bases apart after V is trimmed by 1 base and J by 3 bases. The CDR3, cysteine through valine, is 12 amino acids long. Only the CDR3 DNA is retained, 36 bases long and in frame from the first base. Participants in the prospective study were enrolled through a virtual design, were aged roughly 18 to 90 years, and lived in fewer than 30 United States geographic areas. Cohort assignment in the prospective study relied on participant-reported clinical history from a screening survey and a study questionnaire. A participant counted as exposed if, within 2 weeks of entering the study, that participant had been in contact with someone who had a PCR-confirmed or clinician-diagnosed COVID-19 case. In the prospective study, whole blood, serum and a nasopharyngeal or oropharyngeal swab were collected from each participant by mobile phlebotomists. Prospective study participants could optionally give additional blood draws and questionnaires over an approximately two-month period. Blood samples from the prospective study were shipped frozen or at room temperature prior to DNA extraction.

The data were taken from a study of blood T cell repertoires in COVID-19 (TCRdb year 2020). Background on the whole study: Samples from collaborators originated in the United States, Italy and Spain and spanned both the acute and convalescent phases of COVID-19. The material from the prospective study consisted of cDNA or gDNA derived from T cells, B-cell-depleted T cells, or PBMCs. The repertoires were released in a freely available public database meant as a resource for research on the immune response to SARS-CoV-2. Where available, HLA class I and class II types were taken from metadata supplied by the sample provider and were not determined by assay-based typing. Nearly every sample came with metadata listing a de-identified subject ID, COVID-19 status, age in years and sex. Subjects who had been exposed to COVID-19, were actively infected with it, or had recovered from it provided the deeply sampled blood TCRbeta repertoires that made up the dataset. Samples were obtained from the ongoing ImmuneRACE study (first 160 participants) and from about 1,300 subjects provided by 6 global collaborators. The study at large found these results: The quantity of clinical and demographic metadata differed by source and by participant and was supplied without curation.

TCRbeta CDR3 regions were amplified from genomic DNA by means of the immunoSEQ Assay, a bias-controlled multiplex PCR. Per the original workflow: The number of nucleated cells in each sample was estimated from the amplification of reference gene primers within the assay. To quantify the absolute abundance of each unique TCRbeta CDR3 rearrangement, sequence reads were collapsed and filtered. For each sample, productive Simpson clonality was calculated as the square root of Simpson's diversity index across productive rearrangements. TCRdb carries this immuneACCESS record with in-frame sequences only. Its versions omit some clonotypes, under half of them owing to an unresolved V gene in the studies checked, with the rest unexplained. The V and J calls and clone size come from that table; D and trimming were worked out from the DNA. The sample table shows around 270,000 clones, and around nine tenths are seen once. About 2.9% of the sample rests with the top ten.

Specimen: PBMCs or T cells enriched from blood (not recorded which). The chain joins TRBV12-3 or TRBV12-4 to TRBJ2-7; there is no confident call for the D gene. The receptor was derived from a woman in her forties who had been exposed to COVID-19. The nucleotide sequence reads TGTGCCAGCAGTTTAGGTCACTACGAGCAGTACGTC. Translation gives CASSLGHYEQYV.